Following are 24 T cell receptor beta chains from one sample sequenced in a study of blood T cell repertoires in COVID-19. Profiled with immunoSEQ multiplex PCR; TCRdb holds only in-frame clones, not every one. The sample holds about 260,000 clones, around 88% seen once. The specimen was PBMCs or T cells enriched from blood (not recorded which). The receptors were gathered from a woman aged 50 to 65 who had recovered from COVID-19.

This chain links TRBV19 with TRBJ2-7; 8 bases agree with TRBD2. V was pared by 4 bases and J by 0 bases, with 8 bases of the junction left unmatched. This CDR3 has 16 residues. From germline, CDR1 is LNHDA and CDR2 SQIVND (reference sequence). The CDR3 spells CASSSYSGRTSYEQYF. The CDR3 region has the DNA TGTGCCAGTAGTAGTTACAGCGGGAGAACCTCCTACGAGCAGTACTTC.

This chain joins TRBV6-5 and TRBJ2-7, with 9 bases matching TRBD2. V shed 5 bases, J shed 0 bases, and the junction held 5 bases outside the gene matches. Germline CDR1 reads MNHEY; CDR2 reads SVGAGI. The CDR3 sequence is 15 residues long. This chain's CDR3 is CASSTSGGSSYEQYF. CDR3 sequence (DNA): TGTGCCAGCAGTACGAGCGGGGGGAGCTCCTACGAGCAGTACTTC.

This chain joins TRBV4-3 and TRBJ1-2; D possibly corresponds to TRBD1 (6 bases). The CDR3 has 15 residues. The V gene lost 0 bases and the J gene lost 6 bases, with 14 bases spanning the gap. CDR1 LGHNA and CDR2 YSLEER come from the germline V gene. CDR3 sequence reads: CASSQDWQGRHGYTF. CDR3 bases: TGCGCCAGCAGCCAAGACTGGCAGGGGCGTCATGGCTACACCTTC.

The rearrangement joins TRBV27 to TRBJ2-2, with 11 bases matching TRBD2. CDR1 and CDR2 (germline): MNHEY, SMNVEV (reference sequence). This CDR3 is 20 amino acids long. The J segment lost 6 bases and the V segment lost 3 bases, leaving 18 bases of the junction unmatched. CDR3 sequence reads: CASSFRPVSGRAGVAGELFF. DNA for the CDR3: TGTGCCAGCAGTTTTCGGCCTGTTAGCGGGAGGGCCGGGGTCGCCGGGGAGCTGTTTTTT.

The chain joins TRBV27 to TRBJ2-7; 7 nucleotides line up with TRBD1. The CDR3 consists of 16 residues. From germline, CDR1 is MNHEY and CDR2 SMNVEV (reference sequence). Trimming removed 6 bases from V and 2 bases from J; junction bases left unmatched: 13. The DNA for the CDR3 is TGTGCCAGCAGAACCAAGACAGGGACGAGGCCCTACGAGCAGTACTTC. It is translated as CASRTKTGTRPYEQYF.

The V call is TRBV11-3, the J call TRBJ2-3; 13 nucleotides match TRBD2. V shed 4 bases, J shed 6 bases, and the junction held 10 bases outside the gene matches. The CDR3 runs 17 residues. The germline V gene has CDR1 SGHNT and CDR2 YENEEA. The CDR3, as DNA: TGTGCCAGCAGCTCCAGGACTAGCGGGAGTATGTACGATACGCAGTATTTT. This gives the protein CASSSRTSGSMYDTQYF.

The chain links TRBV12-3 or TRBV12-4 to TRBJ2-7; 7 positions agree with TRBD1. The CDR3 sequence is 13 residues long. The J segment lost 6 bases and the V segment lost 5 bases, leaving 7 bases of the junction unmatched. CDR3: CASSQQGPREQYF. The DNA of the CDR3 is TGTGCCAGCAGTCAACAGGGGCCACGCGAGCAGTACTTC.

The CDR3 here is CASSEAMSSRETQYF. CDR3 sequence (DNA): TGTGCCAGCAGTGAAGCGATGAGTAGCCGAGAGACCCAGTACTTC. This chain connects TRBV6-1 to TRBJ2-5; no definite D call. The CDR3 has 15 amino acids. Germline loops: CDR1 MNHNS, CDR2 SASEGT. With 0 bases removed from V and 4 bases from J, the gap between germline ends came to 12 bases.

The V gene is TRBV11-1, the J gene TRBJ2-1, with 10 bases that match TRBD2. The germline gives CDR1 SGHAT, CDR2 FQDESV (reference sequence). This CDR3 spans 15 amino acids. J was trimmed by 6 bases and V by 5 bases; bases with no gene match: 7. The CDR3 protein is CASSGWASGSNEQFF. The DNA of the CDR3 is TGTGCCAGCAGCGGGTGGGCTAGCGGGAGCAATGAGCAGTTCTTC.

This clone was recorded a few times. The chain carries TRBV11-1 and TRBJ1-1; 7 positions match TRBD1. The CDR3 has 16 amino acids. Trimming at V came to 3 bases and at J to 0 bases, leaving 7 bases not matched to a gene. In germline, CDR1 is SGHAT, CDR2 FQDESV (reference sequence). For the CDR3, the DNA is TGTGCCAGCAGCTTTACGGCTACAGGGGTGAACACTGAAGCTTTCTTT. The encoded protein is CASSFTATGVNTEAFF. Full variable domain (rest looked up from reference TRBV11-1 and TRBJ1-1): EAEVAQSPRYKITEKSQAVAFWCDPISGHATLYWYRQILGQGPELLVQFQDESVVDDSQLPKDRFSAERLKGVDSTLKIQPAELGDSAMYLCASSFTATGVNTEAFFGQGTRLTVV.

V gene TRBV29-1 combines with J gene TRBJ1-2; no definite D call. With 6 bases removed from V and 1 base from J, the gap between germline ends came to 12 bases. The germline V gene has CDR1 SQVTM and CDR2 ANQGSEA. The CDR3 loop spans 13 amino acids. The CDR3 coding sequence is TGCAGCGTCGCCAAGAGGCTTAACTATGGCTACACCTTC. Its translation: CSVAKRLNYGYTF.

The chain's CDR3 is CAWSVAGWSYEQYF. The CDR3 nucleotides read TGTGCCTGGAGTGTCGCGGGATGGTCCTACGAGCAGTACTTC. The chain recombines TRBV30 with TRBJ2-7; D possibly corresponds to TRBD2 (6 bases). Germline V CDR1 and CDR2: GTSNPN, SVGIG (reference sequence). The V end lost 0 bases, the J end lost 1 base, and 10 bases lay between the germline ends. CDR3 length: 14 residues.

The CDR3 nucleotides read TGTGCCAGCAGCACTATTGGACAGGGTGGTGGAGGCTACACCTTC. Translating it yields CASSTIGQGGGGYTF. The chain has TRBV5-6 and TRBJ1-2, with 8 positions matching TRBD1. With 4 bases clipped from V and 8 bases from J, the junction kept 13 bases outside the gene matches. This CDR3 has 15 residues. In germline, CDR1 is SGHDT, CDR2 YYEEEE.

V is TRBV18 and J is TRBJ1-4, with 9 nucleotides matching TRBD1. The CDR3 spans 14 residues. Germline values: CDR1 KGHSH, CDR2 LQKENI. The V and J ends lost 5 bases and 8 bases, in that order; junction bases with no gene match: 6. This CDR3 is CASSTGTGREKLFF. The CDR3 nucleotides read TGTGCCAGCTCAACCGGGACAGGGAGAGAAAAACTGTTTTTT.

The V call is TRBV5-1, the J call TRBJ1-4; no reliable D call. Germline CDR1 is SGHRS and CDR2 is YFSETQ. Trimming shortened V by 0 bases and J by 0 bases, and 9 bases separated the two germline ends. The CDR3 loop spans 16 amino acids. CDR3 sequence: CASSLEGRATNEKLFF. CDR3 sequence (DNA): TGCGCCAGCAGCTTGGAAGGGAGAGCAACTAATGAAAAACTGTTTTTT.

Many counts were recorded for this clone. The CDR3 loop is CASTGQPQHF. CDR3 sequence (DNA): TGCGCCAGCACAGGGCAGCCCCAGCATTTT. The chain uses TRBV10-1 and TRBJ1-5; possible D gene TRBD1, 5 bases. V was clipped by 7 bases and J by 7 bases, with 5 bases between them. CDR3 length: 10 amino acids. The germline gives CDR1 WNHNN, CDR2 SYGVQD (reference sequence).

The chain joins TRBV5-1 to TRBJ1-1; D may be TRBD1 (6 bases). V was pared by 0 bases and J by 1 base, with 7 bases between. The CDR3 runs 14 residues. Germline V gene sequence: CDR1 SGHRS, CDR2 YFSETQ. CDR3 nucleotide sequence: TGCGCCAGCAGCTTGGAAGGGGGGAACACTGAAGCTTTCTTT. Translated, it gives CASSLEGGNTEAFF.

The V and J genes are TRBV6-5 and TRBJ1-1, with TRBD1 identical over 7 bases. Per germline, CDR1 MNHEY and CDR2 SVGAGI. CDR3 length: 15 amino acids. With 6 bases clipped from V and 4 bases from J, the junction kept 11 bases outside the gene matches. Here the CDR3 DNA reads TGTGCCAGCAGCCTATCCACAGGGGTTGGCACTGAAGCTTTCTTT. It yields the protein CASSLSTGVGTEAFF.

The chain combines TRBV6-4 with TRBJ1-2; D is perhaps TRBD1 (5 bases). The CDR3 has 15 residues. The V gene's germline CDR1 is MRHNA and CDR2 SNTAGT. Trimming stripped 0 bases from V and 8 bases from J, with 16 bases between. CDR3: CASSDSGTGGVGYTF. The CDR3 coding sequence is TGTGCCAGCAGTGACTCAGGCACCGGAGGGGTCGGCTACACCTTC.

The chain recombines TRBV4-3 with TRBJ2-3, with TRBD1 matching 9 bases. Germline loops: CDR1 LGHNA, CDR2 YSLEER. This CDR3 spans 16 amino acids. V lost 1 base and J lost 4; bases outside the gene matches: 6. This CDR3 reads CASSQGGTGLADTQYF. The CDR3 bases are TGCGCCAGCAGCCAAGGGGGGACAGGGTTAGCAGATACGCAGTATTTT.

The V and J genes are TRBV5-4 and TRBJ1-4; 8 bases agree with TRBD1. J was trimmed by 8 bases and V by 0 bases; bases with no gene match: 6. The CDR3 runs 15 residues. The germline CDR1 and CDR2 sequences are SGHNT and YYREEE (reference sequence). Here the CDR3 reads CASSLGTGYQEKLFF. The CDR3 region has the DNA TGTGCCAGCAGCTTGGGGACAGGGTACCAAGAAAAACTGTTTTTT.

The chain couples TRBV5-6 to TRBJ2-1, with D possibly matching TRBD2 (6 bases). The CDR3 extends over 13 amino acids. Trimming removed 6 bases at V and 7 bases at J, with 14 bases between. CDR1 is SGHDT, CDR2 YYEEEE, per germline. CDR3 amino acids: CASTLLAGNEQFF. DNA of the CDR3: TGTGCCAGCACCCTCCTTGCGGGGAATGAGCAGTTCTTC.

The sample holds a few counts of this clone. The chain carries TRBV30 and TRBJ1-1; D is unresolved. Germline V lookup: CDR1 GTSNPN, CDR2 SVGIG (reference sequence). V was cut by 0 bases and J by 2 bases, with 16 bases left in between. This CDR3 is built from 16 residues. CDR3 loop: CAWSVLGGLGNTEAFF. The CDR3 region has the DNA TGTGCCTGGAGTGTGTTAGGAGGGTTGGGAAACACTGAAGCTTTCTTT. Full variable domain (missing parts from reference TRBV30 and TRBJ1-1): SQTIHQWPATLVQPVGSPLSLECTVEGTSNPNLYWYRQAAGRGLQLLFYSVGIGQISSEVPQNLSASRPQDRQFILSSKKLLLSDSGFYLCAWSVLGGLGNTEAFFGQGTRLTVV.

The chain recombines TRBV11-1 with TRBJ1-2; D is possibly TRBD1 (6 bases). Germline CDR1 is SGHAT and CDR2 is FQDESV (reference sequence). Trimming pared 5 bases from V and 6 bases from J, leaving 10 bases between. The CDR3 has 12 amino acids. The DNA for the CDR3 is TGTGCCAGCAGCCCCTCAGGGGATGGCTACACCTTC. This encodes CASSPSGDGYTF.